These T cell receptor beta chains were read from a single sample in a study of control samples from healthy donors and cancer patients. TCRdb's table, derived via immunoSEQ multiplex PCR, lists solely in-frame clones and lacks some. The sample carries approximately 170,000 clones, about nine tenths recorded once. Sequenced material: blood. These receptors were taken from a woman between 25 and 40 years old in good health. The CDR3 runs from the conserved cysteine through the conserved F or W.

V	J	CDR3
TRBV6-5	TRBJ1-2	CASRDRDRANYGYTF
TRBV5-6	TRBJ2-3	CASSFWESTDTQYF
TRBV7-2	TRBJ2-2	CASSLGDRNTGELFF
TRBV18	TRBJ2-7	CASSPPGTDPYEQYF
TRBV27	TRBJ1-5	CASSFGADNQPQHF
TRBV3-1/TRBV3-2	TRBJ1-3	CASSQGGNTIYF
TRBV7-3	TRBJ2-5	CASSPGLAGGETQYF
TRBV7-2	TRBJ1-2	CASSAPGGNNYGYTF
TRBV10-3	TRBJ2-1	CAISDLAGGPNEQFF
TRBV28	TRBJ2-2	CASSLRLGTGELFF
TRBV28	TRBJ1-1	CASSIPGTGNTEAFF